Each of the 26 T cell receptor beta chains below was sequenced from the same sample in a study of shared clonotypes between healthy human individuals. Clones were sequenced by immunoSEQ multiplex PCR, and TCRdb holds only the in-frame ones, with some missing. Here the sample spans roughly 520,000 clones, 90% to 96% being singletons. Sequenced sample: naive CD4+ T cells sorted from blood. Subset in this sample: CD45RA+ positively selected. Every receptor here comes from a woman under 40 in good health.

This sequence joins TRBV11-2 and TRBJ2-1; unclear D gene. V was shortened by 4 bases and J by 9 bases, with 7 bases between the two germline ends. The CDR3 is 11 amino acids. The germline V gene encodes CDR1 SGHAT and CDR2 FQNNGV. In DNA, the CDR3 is TGTGCCAGCAGCTCCGGGCTTGAGCAGTTCTTC. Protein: CASSSGLEQFF.

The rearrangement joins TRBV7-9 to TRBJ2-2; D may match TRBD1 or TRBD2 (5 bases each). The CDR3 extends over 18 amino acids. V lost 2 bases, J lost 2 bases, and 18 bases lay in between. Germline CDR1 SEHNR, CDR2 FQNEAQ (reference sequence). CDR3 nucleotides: TGTGCCAGCAGCTTACTTGGCCACCGGGACCACAACACCGGGGAGCTGTTTTTT. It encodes CASSLLGHRDHNTGELFF.

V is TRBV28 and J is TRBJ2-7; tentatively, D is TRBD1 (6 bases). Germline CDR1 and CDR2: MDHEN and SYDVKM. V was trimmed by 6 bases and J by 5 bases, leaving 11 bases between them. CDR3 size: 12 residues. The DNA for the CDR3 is TGTGCCAGCAGCGACAGGTCCCACGAGCAGTACTTC. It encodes CASSDRSHEQYF.

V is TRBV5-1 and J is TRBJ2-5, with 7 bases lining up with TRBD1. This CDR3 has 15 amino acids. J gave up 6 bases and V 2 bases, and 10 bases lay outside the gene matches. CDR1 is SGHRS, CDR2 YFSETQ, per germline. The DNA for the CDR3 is TGCGCCAGCAGCTTATATACAGGGGCGGCGAAGACCCAGTACTTC. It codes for CASSLYTGAAKTQYF.

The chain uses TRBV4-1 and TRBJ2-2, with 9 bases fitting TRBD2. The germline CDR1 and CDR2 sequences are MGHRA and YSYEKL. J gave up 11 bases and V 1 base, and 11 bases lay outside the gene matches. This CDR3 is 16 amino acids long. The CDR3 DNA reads TGCGCCAGCAGCCAAGTGGTACTAGCGGGCATATTAGAGCTGTTTTTT. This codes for CASSQVVLAGILELFF.

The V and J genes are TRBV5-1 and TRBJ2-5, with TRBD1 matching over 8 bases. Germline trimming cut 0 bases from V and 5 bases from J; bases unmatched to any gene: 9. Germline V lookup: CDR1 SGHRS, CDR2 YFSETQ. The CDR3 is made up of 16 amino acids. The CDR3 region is CASSLVGTGAWETQYF. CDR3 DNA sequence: TGCGCCAGCAGCTTGGTTGGGACAGGAGCCTGGGAGACCCAGTACTTC.

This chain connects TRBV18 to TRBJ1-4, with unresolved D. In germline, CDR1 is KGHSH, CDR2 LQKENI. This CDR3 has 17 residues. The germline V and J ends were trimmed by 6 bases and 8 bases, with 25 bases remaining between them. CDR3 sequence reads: CASSRDTLSLIGEKLFF. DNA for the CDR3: TGTGCCAGCTCCCGCGACACCCTGAGTCTGATTGGGGAAAAACTGTTTTTT.

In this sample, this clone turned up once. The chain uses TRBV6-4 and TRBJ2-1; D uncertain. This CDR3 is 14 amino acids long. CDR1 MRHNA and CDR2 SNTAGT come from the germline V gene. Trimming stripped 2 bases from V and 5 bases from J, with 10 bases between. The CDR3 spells CASSDRFWDNEQFF. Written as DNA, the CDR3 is TGTGCCAGCAGTGACAGGTTTTGGGACAATGAGCAGTTCTTC.

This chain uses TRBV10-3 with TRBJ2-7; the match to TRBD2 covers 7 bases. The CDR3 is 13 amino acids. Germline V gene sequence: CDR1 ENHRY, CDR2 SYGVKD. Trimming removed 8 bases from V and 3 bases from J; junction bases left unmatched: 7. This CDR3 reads CAILIAGSYEQYF. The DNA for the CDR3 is TGTGCCATCCTGATAGCGGGCAGCTACGAGCAGTACTTC.

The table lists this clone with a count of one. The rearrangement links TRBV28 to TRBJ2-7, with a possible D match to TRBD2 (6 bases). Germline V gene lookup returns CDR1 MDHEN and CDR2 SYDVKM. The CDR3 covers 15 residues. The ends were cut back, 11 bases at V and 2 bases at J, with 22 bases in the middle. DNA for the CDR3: TGTGCCTGTACCGGGACTTCATTGGCCGCCTACGAGCAGTACTTC. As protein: CACTGTSLAAYEQYF.

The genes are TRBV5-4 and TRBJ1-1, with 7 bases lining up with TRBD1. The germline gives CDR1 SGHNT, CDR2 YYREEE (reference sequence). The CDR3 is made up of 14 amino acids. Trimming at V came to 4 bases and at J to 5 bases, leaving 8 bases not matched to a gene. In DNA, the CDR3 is TGTGCCAGCAGCAACAGGGGATCCTTAACTGAAGCTTTCTTT. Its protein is CASSNRGSLTEAFF.

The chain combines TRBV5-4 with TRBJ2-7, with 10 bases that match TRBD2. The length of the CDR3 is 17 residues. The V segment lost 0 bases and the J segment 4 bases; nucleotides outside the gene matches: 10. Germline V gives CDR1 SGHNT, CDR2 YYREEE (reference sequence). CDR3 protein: CASSLAPAPLAGYEQYF. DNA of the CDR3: TGTGCCAGCAGCTTGGCCCCCGCGCCACTAGCGGGGTACGAGCAGTACTTC.

CDR3 protein: CASSLAGARNGYTF. The CDR3 DNA reads TGTGCCAGCAGCTTAGCGGGGGCTCGCAATGGCTACACCTTC. The J gene is TRBJ1-2, the V gene TRBV7-8; TRBD1 might be the D (6 bases). The ends were cut back, 0 bases at V and 6 bases at J, with 11 bases in the middle. From germline, CDR1 is SGHVS and CDR2 FQNEAQ. The CDR3 loop spans 14 amino acids.

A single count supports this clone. The CDR3 coding sequence is TGTGCCAGCAGTTTGGGTGCGGAGGGTCACGAGCAGTACTTC. The encoded protein is CASSLGAEGHEQYF. The chain is built from TRBV28 and TRBJ2-7, with TRBD2 as a possible D gene (6 bases). This CDR3 contains 14 residues. Germline CDR1 reads MDHEN; CDR2 reads SYDVKM. Trimming took 3 bases from V and 5 from J, leaving 14 bases between them.

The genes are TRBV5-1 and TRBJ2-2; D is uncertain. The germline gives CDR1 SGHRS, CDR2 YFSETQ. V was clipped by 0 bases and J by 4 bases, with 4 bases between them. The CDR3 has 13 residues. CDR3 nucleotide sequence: TGCGCCAGCAGCTTGGCAGGCACCGGGGAGCTGTTTTTT. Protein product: CASSLAGTGELFF.

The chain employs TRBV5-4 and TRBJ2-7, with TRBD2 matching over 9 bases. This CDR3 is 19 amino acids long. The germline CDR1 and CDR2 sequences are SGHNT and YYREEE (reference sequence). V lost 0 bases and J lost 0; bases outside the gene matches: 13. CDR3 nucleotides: TGTGCCAGCAGCTTGGGACCCTCTAGCGGGATAGGGGTCTCCTACGAGCAGTACTTC. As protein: CASSLGPSSGIGVSYEQYF.

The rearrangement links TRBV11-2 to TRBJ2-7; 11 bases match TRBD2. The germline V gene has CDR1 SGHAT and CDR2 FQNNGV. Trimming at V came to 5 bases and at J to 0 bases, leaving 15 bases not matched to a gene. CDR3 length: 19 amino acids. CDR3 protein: CASSRLGASGRPYSYEQYF. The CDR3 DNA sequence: TGTGCCAGCAGCCGATTAGGGGCTAGCGGGAGGCCCTACTCCTACGAGCAGTACTTC.

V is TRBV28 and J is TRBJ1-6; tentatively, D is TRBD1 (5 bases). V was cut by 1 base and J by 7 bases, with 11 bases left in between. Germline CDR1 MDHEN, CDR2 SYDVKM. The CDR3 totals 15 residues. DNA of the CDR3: TGTGCCAGCAGTTTATTCAGGGATATCAATTCACCCCTCCACTTT. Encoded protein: CASSLFRDINSPLHF.

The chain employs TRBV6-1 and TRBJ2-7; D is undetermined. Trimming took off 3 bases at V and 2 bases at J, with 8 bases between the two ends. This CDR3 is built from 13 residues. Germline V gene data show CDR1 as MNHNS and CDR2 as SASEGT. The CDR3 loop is CASSDQVAYEQYF. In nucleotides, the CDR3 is TGTGCCAGCAGTGACCAGGTAGCCTACGAGCAGTACTTC.

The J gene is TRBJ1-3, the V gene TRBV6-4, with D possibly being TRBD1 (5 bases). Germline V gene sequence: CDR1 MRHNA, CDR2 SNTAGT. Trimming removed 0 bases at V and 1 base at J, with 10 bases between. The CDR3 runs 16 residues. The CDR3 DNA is TGTGCCAGCAGTGACTCGCCAGGGCGTTCTGGAAACACCATATATTTT. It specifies CASSDSPGRSGNTIYF.

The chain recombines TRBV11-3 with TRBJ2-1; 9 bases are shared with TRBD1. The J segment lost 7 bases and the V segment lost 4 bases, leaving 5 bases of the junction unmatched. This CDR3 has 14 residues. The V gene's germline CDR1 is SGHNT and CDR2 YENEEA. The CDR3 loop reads CASSSGQGHNEQFF. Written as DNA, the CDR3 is TGTGCCAGCAGCTCCGGACAGGGGCATAATGAGCAGTTCTTC.

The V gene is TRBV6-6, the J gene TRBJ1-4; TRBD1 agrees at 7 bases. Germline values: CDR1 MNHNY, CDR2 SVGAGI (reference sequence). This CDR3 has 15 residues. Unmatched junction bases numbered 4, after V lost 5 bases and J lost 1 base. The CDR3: CASSRQGGTNEKLFF. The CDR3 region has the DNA TGTGCCAGCAGTAGACAGGGTGGAACTAATGAAAAACTGTTTTTT.

DNA of the CDR3: TGTGCCACCAGCGAAGGGACAGGGGCCTCTGGGGCCAACGTCCTGACTTTC. Translation: CATSEGTGASGANVLTF. The chain joins TRBV15 to TRBJ2-6, with 10 nucleotides matching TRBD1. Germline CDR1 LNHNV, CDR2 YYDKDF (reference sequence). The CDR3 loop spans 17 amino acids. J gave up 0 bases and V 5 bases, and 4 bases lay outside the gene matches.

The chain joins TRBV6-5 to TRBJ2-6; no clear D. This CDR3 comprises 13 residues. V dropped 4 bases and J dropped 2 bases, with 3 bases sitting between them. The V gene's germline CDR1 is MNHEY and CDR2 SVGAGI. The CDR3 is CASSSPGANVLTF. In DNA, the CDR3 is TGTGCCAGCAGTTCCCCTGGGGCCAACGTCCTGACTTTC.

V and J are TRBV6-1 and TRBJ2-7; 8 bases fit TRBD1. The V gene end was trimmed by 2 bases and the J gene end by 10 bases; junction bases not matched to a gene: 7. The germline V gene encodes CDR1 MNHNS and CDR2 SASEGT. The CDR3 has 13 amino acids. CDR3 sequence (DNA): TGTGCCAGCAGTGAATTTCAGGGGGCTCCTCAGTACTTC. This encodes CASSEFQGAPQYF.

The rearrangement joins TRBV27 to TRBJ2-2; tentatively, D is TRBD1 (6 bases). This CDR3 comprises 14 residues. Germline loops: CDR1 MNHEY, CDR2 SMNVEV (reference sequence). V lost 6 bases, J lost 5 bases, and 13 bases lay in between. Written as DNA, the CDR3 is TGTGCCAGCAGCACGGACAGAAGGACCGGGGAGCTGTTTTTT. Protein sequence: CASSTDRRTGELFF.